This TCR beta chain emerged from a study of cytomegalovirus exposure and HLA in healthy donors. Study-level results: As was reported, the classifier diagnosed cytomegalovirus status with high specificity and sensitivity. A link between a missense DCLRE1C variant and TCR beta V- and J-gene trimming emerged from a later analysis. Productive rates of about 87% or about 30% were seen for most TCR beta V segments in an earlier analysis.

For this clone: The antigen is not known.

Vbeta (60) and Jbeta (13) primers were used in the PCR. Clones were sequenced by immunoSEQ multiplex PCR, and TCRdb holds only the in-frame ones, with some missing. The repertoire holds some 130,000 clones, with 70% to 85% as singletons. V lost 3 bases and J lost 8; bases outside the gene matches: 14. Germline V gene data show CDR1 as SGHRS and CDR2 as YFSETQ. CDR3 size: 16 residues. Sequencing used PBMCs. This receptor was obtained from a boy aged 10-17 years in good health and CMV-seronegative. This rearrangement joins TRBV5-1 to TRBJ2-4; 7 bases fit TRBD2. In DNA form, the CDR3 reads TGCGCCAGCAGCTCACACCGGGACTCGGCGGGAGACATTCAGTACTTC. Its protein product is CASSSHRDSAGDIQYF. Supplemented by reference TRBV5-1 and TRBJ2-4, the full variable domain reads KAGVTQTPRYLIKTRGQQVTLSCSPISGHRSVSWYQQTPGQGLQFLFEYFSETQRNKGNFPGRFSGRQFSNSRSEMNVSTLELGDSALYLCASSSHRDSAGDIQYFGAGTRLSVL.